This T cell receptor beta chain was identified in a study of blood T cell repertoires in COVID-19. Study-wide context: Samples taken during acute and convalescent COVID-19 were collected in the United States, Italy and Spain.

The CDR3 contains 16 residues. Germline values: CDR1 MGHRA, CDR2 YSYEKL. The germline V and J ends were trimmed by 1 base and 5 bases, with 17 bases remaining between them. Only in-frame clones appear in the TCRdb table, and some are missing; sequencing was by immunoSEQ multiplex PCR. The table lists tens of thousands of clones, 65% to 80% of them singletons. The chain joins TRBV4-1 to TRBJ2-5, with D perhaps matching TRBD1 (8 bases). Input material: peripheral blood. This clonotype originated in a human donor in a cohort sampled during active COVID-19. CDR3: CASSQALGQGGETQYF. The CDR3 DNA is TGCGCCAGCAGCCAAGCCCTCGGACAGGGAGGGGAGACCCAGTACTTC.